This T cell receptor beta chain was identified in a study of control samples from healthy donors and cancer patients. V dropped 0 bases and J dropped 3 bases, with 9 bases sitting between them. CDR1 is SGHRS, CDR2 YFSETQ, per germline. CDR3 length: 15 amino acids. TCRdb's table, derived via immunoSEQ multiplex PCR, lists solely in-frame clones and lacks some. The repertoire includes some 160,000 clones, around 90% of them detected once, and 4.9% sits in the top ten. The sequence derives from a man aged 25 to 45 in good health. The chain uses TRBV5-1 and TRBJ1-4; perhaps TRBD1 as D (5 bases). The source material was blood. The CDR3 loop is CASSLEGSANEKLFF. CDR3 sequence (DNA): TGCGCCAGCAGCTTGGAGGGGTCCGCTAATGAAAAACTGTTTTTT.